This T cell receptor beta chain came from a study of identical twins. The germline V gene encodes CDR1 MGHDK and CDR2 SYGVNS. Trimming pared 5 bases from V and 6 bases from J, leaving 12 bases between. This CDR3 is 13 amino acids long. Each CDR3 protein gets one entry after TCRdb re-called the 5' RACE reads with MiXCR. The sample has some 1,600,000 distinct CDR3 sequences; 25% to 35% are singletons. This clonotype was detected many times. This receptor was obtained from a newborn girl in good health. The chain recombines TRBV25-1 with TRBJ2-3; the D gene is possibly TRBD2 (6 bases). The sample consisted of cord blood. CDR3 coding DNA: TGTGCCAGCAGTCCCGCGGGGAGTGATACGCAGTATTTT. Protein sequence: CASSPAGSDTQYF.